Each of the 12 T cell receptor beta chains below was sequenced from the same sample in a study of blood T cell repertoires in COVID-19. Here immunoSEQ multiplex PCR was the method, and the copy in TCRdb shows in-frame clones only, minus some. The table has under 500,000 clones, more than 85% seen once; the top ten hold over 4%. Input material: peripheral blood. The receptors shown here come from a woman aged 25 to 39 with acute or convalescent COVID-19.

In its sample, this clone was seen a few times. The chain recombines TRBV7-2 with TRBJ1-5, with 7 bases that match TRBD1. Trimming took 5 bases from V and 3 from J; bases not matched to a gene: 10. This CDR3 region has 16 residues. Per germline, CDR1 SGHTA and CDR2 FQGNSA. CDR3 DNA sequence: TGTGCCAGCAGCCCAACAGGGGTTATATACAATCAGCCCCAGCATTTT. Amino acids: CASSPTGVIYNQPQHF.

This clone was detected only once. The V gene is TRBV4-1, the J gene TRBJ1-6, with 7 bases fitting TRBD1. This CDR3 is built from 16 residues. V was clipped by 3 bases and J by 7 bases; unmatched bases: 9. The germline gives CDR1 MGHRA, CDR2 YSYEKL. Here the CDR3 reads CASSHPGGTVNSPLHF. The DNA of the CDR3 is TGCGCCAGCAGCCACCCCGGCGGGACAGTAAATTCACCCCTCCACTTT.

The chain couples TRBV29-1 to TRBJ1-3; D unclear. This CDR3 has 14 amino acids. The germline V gene encodes CDR1 SQVTM and CDR2 ANQGSEA. Trimming shortened V by 7 bases and J by 0 bases, and 13 bases separated the two germline ends. CDR3 nucleotide sequence: TGCAGCGGCAAACAGCGGTTCTCTGGAAACACCATATATTTT. Its translation is CSGKQRFSGNTIYF.

The chain links TRBV19 to TRBJ2-3; no definite D call. Germline CDR1 LNHDA, CDR2 SQIVND (reference sequence). The V gene lost 5 bases and the J gene lost 4 bases, with 4 bases spanning the gap. The CDR3 length is 11 residues. CDR3 DNA: TGTGCCAGTAGTCTCTCAGATACGCAGTATTTT. It is translated as CASSLSDTQYF. Based on the CDR3 plus reference TRBV19 and TRBJ2-3, the full variable domain is DGGITQSPKYLFRKEGQNVTLSCEQNLNHDAMYWYRQDPGQGLRLIYYSQIVNDFQKGDIAEGYSVSREKKESFPLTVTSAQKNPTAFYLCASSLSDTQYFGPGTRLTVL.

The chain recombines TRBV12-3 or TRBV12-4 with TRBJ2-5; TRBD1 might be the D (5 bases). V was pared by 5 bases and J by 0 bases, with 7 bases between. CDR3 length equals 13 residues. Here the CDR3 reads CASSRQYQETQYF. The CDR3 DNA sequence: TGTGCCAGCAGTAGACAGTACCAAGAGACCCAGTACTTC.

J is TRBJ2-7 and V is TRBV19; the match to TRBD2 covers 8 bases. CDR3 length: 17 residues. Trimming cost V 4 bases and J 2 bases; bases outside gene matches: 13. Germline V gives CDR1 LNHDA, CDR2 SQIVND (reference sequence). CDR3 protein: CASSTVLGRGVTYEQYF. The CDR3 DNA sequence: TGTGCCAGTAGTACCGTTCTAGGGCGGGGGGTTACCTACGAGCAGTACTTC.

This rearrangement joins TRBV9 to TRBJ2-1; 10 nucleotides align to TRBD2. CDR3 size: 16 residues. With 4 bases clipped from V and 2 bases from J, the junction kept 6 bases outside the gene matches. Per germline, CDR1 SGDLS and CDR2 YYNGEE. The CDR3 reads CASSTKRGGPYNEQFF. The CDR3 bases are TGTGCCAGCAGCACAAAGCGGGGGGGTCCCTACAATGAGCAGTTCTTC.

The genes are TRBV28 and TRBJ2-3; TRBD1 aligns across 8 bases. The CDR3 spans 16 residues. The V gene end was trimmed by 2 bases and the J gene end by 1 base; junction bases not matched to a gene: 5. Looked up from germline, CDR1 is MDHEN and CDR2 is SYDVKM. The CDR3 reads CASSLEGQDRTDTQYF. The CDR3 nucleotides read TGTGCCAGCAGTTTAGAGGGACAGGACCGCACAGATACGCAGTATTTT.

The chain joins TRBV7-9 to TRBJ1-1, with D unresolved. Germline values: CDR1 SEHNR, CDR2 FQNEAQ (reference sequence). CDR3 length: 16 residues. Trimming removed 5 bases at V and 3 bases at J, with 19 bases between. The CDR3 DNA reads as TGTGCCAGCAGCCCCGGTTCGAGGGCTGGGTACACTGAAGCTTTCTTT. Translated: CASSPGSRAGYTEAFF.

The chain recombines TRBV6-1 with TRBJ2-7; 8 positions agree with TRBD2. CDR1 and CDR2 (germline): MNHNS, SASEGT. The length of the CDR3 is 15 residues. J was trimmed by 2 bases and V by 1 base; bases with no gene match: 4. The CDR3 DNA reads TGTGCCAGCAGTGAAGGGGTAGCGGGGACCTACGAGCAGTACTTC. Its protein product is CASSEGVAGTYEQYF.

CDR3 nucleotide sequence: TGTGCCACCAGTGATTCTACAGGGGGCTTACGTGAAAAACTGTTTTTT. As protein: CATSDSTGGLREKLFF. This rearrangement joins TRBV24-1 to TRBJ1-4; 9 bases match TRBD1. J lost 7 bases, V lost 2 bases, and 7 bases had no gene match. The CDR3 extends over 16 amino acids. Per the germline V gene, CDR1 is KGHDR and CDR2 is SFDVKD.

This clone appeared a few times. The chain is built from TRBV28 and TRBJ1-6; perhaps TRBD1 as D (5 bases). V lost 4 bases and J lost 9, with 10 bases in between. Germline V lookup: CDR1 MDHEN, CDR2 SYDVKM. The CDR3 is 13 residues long. Written as DNA, the CDR3 is TGTGCCAGCAGTTACGACAGTTTTTCACCCCTCCACTTT. It yields the protein CASSYDSFSPLHF.